This TCR beta chain was sequenced in a study of regulatory T cells in long-lasting Graves disease. This CDR3 has 15 residues. The ends lost 5 bases at V and 2 bases at J; junction bases unmatched: 6. The germline V gene has CDR1 DFQATT and CDR2 SNEGSKA (reference sequence). Time point described: newly diagnosed GD, antithyroid drugs for less than 3 months. The TCR library was made from RNA extracted from PBMCs. Arm-PCR of CDR3 regions with iRepertoire HTBI primers generated TCR beta libraries. In TCRdb, the multiplex PCR reads were re-called with MiXCR into one record per CDR3 protein. The repertoire holds hundreds of thousands of distinct CDR3 sequences, with roughly 15% as singletons. The sample also formed part of further work on T cells in Graves' hyperthyroidism and ophthalmopathy.

Sequencing used peripheral blood mononuclear cells (PBMCs), obtained at new diagnosis, from a patient treated with antithyroid drugs. This receptor was identified in a woman in her twenties or thirties with Graves disease. The chain uses TRBV20-1 and TRBJ2-1; 10 positions agree with TRBD2. In nucleotides, the CDR3 is TGCAGTGCTCGGATAGCGGGGGGCGCCTACAATGAGCAGTTCTTC. It codes for CSARIAGGAYNEQFF.